Below, 18 T cell receptor beta chains from the same sample are listed, as sequenced in a study of blood T cell repertoires in COVID-19. Measured with immunoSEQ multiplex PCR; TCRdb has only the in-frame clones, and not every one. This table holds 280,000 or so clones, about 83% found once. The sample consisted of peripheral blood. These receptors were collected from a woman in her forties or fifties who had recovered from COVID-19.

This clone was counted a few times. The chain employs TRBV28 and TRBJ2-1; 14 bases are a match to TRBD2. Trimming cost V 6 bases and J 8 bases; bases outside gene matches: 9. Germline lookup yields CDR1 MDHEN and CDR2 SYDVKM. This CDR3 is built from 16 residues. The CDR3: CASSLNPGLAGDEQFF. The CDR3 DNA reads as TGTGCCAGCAGCCTAAATCCGGGACTAGCGGGAGATGAGCAGTTCTTC.

This sequence joins TRBV3-1 (or the pseudogene TRBV3-2) and TRBJ2-4; 10 nucleotides align to TRBD2. The CDR3 runs 15 residues. With 11 bases clipped from V and 3 bases from J, the junction kept 10 bases outside the gene matches. Germline lookup yields CDR1 LGHDT and CDR2 YNNKEL (reference sequence). CDR3 loop: CAAGPGLALKNIQYF. DNA for the CDR3: TGTGCCGCGGGACCGGGACTAGCGCTCAAAAACATTCAGTACTTC.

The rearrangement links TRBV7-9 to TRBJ2-6; possible D gene TRBD2, 6 bases. V lost 5 bases to trimming and J lost 0 bases, with 17 bases between them. This CDR3 has 18 residues. Per the germline V gene, CDR1 is SEHNR and CDR2 is FQNEAQ (reference sequence). CDR3 DNA sequence: TGTGCCAGCAGCGAAAGGGGAGGTGGGACCTCTGGGGCCAACGTCCTGACTTTC. Protein: CASSERGGGTSGANVLTF.

This clone has only a few counts. The chain combines TRBV6-5 with TRBJ2-7; 7 bases map to TRBD1. V shed 6 bases and J 6 bases; nucleotides not matched to a gene: 5. From germline, CDR1 is MNHEY and CDR2 SVGAGI. CDR3 size: 12 residues. The CDR3 DNA reads TGTGCCAGCAGCACGACAGGGAGCGAGCAGTACTTC. This encodes CASSTTGSEQYF.

This sequence joins TRBV6-2 or TRBV6-3 and TRBJ2-2; D ambiguous. The ends were cut back, 2 bases at V and 1 base at J, with 8 bases in the middle. The V gene's germline CDR1 is MNHEY and CDR2 SVGEGT. The CDR3 spans 15 residues. CDR3 nucleotides: TGTGCCAGCAGTTACGGTCTAGTGAACACCGGGGAGCTGTTTTTT. Translating it yields CASSYGLVNTGELFF.

The gene calls are TRBV12-3 or TRBV12-4 and TRBJ1-1; a weak D match, TRBD1 (6 bases). CDR3 length equals 13 residues. V lost 5 bases, J lost 5 bases, and 12 bases lay in between. The CDR3 spells CASSGNRETEAFF. The CDR3 nucleotides are TGTGCCAGCAGTGGAAACAGGGAAACTGAAGCTTTCTTT.

This chain links TRBV29-1 with TRBJ2-3, with TRBD2 matching 7 bases. V was pared by 4 bases and J by 2 bases, with 3 bases of the junction left unmatched. Germline V CDR1 and CDR2: SQVTM, ANQGSEA. The CDR3 runs 13 residues. In DNA form, the CDR3 reads TGCAGCGTTGGGGGAGGGTCCACAGATACGCAGTATTTT. Amino acid sequence: CSVGGGSTDTQYF.

The chain has TRBV11-1 and TRBJ2-2; 7 nucleotides align to TRBD2. The CDR3 extends over 14 amino acids. From germline, CDR1 is SGHAT and CDR2 FQDESV (reference sequence). J was trimmed by 4 bases and V by 5 bases; bases with no gene match: 4. The CDR3 nucleotides read TGTGCCAGCAGCCCCACGGGGGGCACCGGGGAGCTGTTTTTT. It is translated as CASSPTGGTGELFF.

The rearrangement uses TRBV28 and TRBJ1-3; 8 bases align to TRBD1. Looked up from germline, CDR1 is MDHEN and CDR2 is SYDVKM. V gave up 7 bases and J gave up 1 base; unmatched junction bases: 9. The CDR3 covers 16 residues. The CDR3: CASIARRTGSGNTIYF. In DNA, the CDR3 is TGTGCCAGCATTGCCCGAAGGACAGGGTCTGGAAACACCATATATTTT.

J is TRBJ2-3 and V is TRBV7-2, with TRBD2 identical over 8 bases. Germline trimming cut 4 bases from V and 0 bases from J; bases unmatched to any gene: 12. This CDR3 contains 18 residues. Germline-derived CDR1 and CDR2 are SGHTA and FQGNSA. CDR3 bases: TGTGCCAGCAGCTATTCGTCGGTTGGACTAGCTAGCACAGATACGCAGTATTTT. It encodes CASSYSSVGLASTDTQYF.

The chain uses TRBV24-1 and TRBJ1-2; TRBD1 agrees at 9 bases. Unmatched junction bases numbered 2, after V lost 3 bases and J lost 7 bases. The length of the CDR3 is 13 residues. Germline V gives CDR1 KGHDR, CDR2 SFDVKD. The CDR3 DNA sequence: TGTGCCACCAGTGATCGGACAGGGGTTGGCTACACCTTC. Protein product: CATSDRTGVGYTF.

This clone has only a few counts. The chain recombines TRBV27 with TRBJ2-2, with 8 bases that match TRBD1. CDR1 is MNHEY and CDR2 is SMNVEV in the germline V gene (reference sequence). This CDR3 is 14 amino acids long. The trim removed 4 bases at V and 5 bases at J, leaving 3 bases unmatched. The CDR3 DNA is TGTGCCAGCAGTTATCAGGGGGCGACCGGGGAGCTGTTTTTT. Protein sequence: CASSYQGATGELFF.

This clone was found a few times. The V call is TRBV28, the J call TRBJ2-3, with D perhaps TRBD2 (6 bases). Germline V gives CDR1 MDHEN, CDR2 SYDVKM. V lost 2 bases and J 4 bases, leaving 13 bases between the germline ends. The CDR3 runs 15 residues. CDR3 protein: CASSLLAQPADTQYF. The CDR3 region has the DNA TGTGCCAGCAGTTTACTAGCGCAACCTGCAGATACGCAGTATTTT.

J is TRBJ2-1 and V is TRBV7-2, with D possibly being TRBD1 (5 bases). V was trimmed by 6 bases and J by 0 bases, leaving 18 bases between them. The length of the CDR3 is 17 residues. The germline gives CDR1 SGHTA, CDR2 FQGNSA. CDR3 loop: CASRPGGYQGSYNEQFF. The CDR3 nucleotides are TGTGCCAGCAGGCCAGGTGGGTACCAGGGCTCCTACAATGAGCAGTTCTTC.

This chain uses TRBV28 with TRBJ1-2; D might be TRBD1 (5 bases). The CDR3 length is 13 residues. Germline V CDR1 and CDR2: MDHEN, SYDVKM. Trimming took 6 bases from V and 7 from J, leaving 15 bases between them. The CDR3 DNA reads as TGTGCCAGCAGGCCACGACAGTTTTCTGGCTACACCTTC. It codes for CASRPRQFSGYTF.

The chain uses TRBV10-3 and TRBJ1-1; 9 nucleotides line up with TRBD1. Germline CDR1 reads ENHRY; CDR2 reads SYGVKD. This CDR3 region has 15 residues. The trim removed 4 bases at V and 7 bases at J, leaving 10 bases unmatched. The CDR3 loop reads CAISAPGQGMGEAFF. CDR3 nucleotide sequence: TGTGCCATCAGTGCCCCGGGACAGGGTATGGGTGAAGCTTTCTTT.

The rearrangement links TRBV30 to TRBJ1-2; TRBD1 matches 9 bases. The J segment lost 4 bases and the V segment lost 2 bases, leaving 8 bases of the junction unmatched. The CDR3 extends over 15 amino acids. The germline gives CDR1 GTSNPN, CDR2 SVGIG (reference sequence). CDR3 sequence: CAWSPRTGAFYGYTF. CDR3 DNA sequence: TGTGCCTGGAGTCCGCGGACAGGGGCCTTCTATGGCTACACCTTC.

The rearrangement joins TRBV7-6 to TRBJ2-1, with unresolved D. This CDR3 has 13 amino acids. Per the germline V gene, CDR1 is SGHVS and CDR2 is FNYEAQ. Trimming shortened V by 1 base and J by 10 bases, and 11 bases separated the two germline ends. The CDR3 DNA follows: TGTGCCAGCAGCTTAGGGCCGCTTCAGGAGCAGTTCTTC. Translating it yields CASSLGPLQEQFF.